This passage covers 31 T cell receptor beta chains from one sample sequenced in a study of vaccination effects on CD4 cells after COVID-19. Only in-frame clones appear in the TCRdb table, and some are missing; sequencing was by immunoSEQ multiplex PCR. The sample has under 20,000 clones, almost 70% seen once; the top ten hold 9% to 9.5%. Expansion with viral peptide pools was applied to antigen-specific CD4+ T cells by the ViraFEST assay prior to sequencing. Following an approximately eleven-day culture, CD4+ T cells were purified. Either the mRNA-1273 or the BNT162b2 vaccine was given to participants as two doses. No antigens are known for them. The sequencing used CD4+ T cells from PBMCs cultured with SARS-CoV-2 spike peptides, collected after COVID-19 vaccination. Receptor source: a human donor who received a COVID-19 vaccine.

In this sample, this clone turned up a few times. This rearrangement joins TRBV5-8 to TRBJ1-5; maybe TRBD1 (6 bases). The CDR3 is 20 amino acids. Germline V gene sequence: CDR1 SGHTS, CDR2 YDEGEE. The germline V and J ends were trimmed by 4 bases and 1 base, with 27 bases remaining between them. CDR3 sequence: CASSLSYHGGTTRSNQPQHF. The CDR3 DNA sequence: TGTGCCAGCAGCCTCAGTTACCACGGAGGGACAACTAGGAGCAATCAGCCCCAGCATTTT.

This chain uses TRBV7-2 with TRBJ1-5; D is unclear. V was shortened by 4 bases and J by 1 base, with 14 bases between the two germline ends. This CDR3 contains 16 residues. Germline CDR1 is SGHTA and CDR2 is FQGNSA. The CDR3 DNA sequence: TGTGCCAGCAGCTCACAAGGTGGGATAAGCAATCAGCCCCAGCATTTT. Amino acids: CASSSQGGISNQPQHF.

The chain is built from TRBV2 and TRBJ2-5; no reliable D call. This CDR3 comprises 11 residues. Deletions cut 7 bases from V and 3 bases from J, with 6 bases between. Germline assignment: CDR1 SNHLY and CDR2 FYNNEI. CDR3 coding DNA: TGTGCCAGCAAAGAGGAAGAGACCCAGTACTTC. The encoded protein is CASKEEETQYF.

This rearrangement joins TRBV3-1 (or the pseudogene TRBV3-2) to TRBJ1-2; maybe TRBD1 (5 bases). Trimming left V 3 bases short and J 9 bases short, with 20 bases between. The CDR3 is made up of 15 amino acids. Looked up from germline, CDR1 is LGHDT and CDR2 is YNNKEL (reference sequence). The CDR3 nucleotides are TGTGCCAGCAGCCATGGTTGGGACGAGGCCTCGAGCTACACCTTC. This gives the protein CASSHGWDEASSYTF.

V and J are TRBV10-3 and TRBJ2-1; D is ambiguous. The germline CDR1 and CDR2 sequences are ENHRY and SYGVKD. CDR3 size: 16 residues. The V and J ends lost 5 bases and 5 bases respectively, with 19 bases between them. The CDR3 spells CAISPRTRVSNNEQFF. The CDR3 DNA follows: TGTGCCATCAGTCCCCGGACCCGGGTCAGCAACAATGAGCAGTTCTTC.

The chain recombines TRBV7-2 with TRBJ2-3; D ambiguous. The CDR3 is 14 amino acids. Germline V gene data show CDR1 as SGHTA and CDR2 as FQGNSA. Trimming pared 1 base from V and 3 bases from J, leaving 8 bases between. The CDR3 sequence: CASSLVQGTDTQYF. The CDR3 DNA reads TGTGCCAGCAGCTTAGTGCAAGGGACAGATACGCAGTATTTT.

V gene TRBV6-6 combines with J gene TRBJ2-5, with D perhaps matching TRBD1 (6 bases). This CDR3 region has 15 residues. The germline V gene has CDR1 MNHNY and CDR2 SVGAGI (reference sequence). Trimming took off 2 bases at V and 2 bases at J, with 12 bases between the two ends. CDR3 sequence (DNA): TGTGCCAGCAGTTACCGCGGACAGCTTCAAGAGACCCAGTACTTC. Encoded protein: CASSYRGQLQETQYF.

For the CDR3, the DNA is TGCAGCACACAAAGCGGTCACGAGCAGTACTTC. Its translation: CSTQSGHEQYF. The V and J genes are TRBV20-1 and TRBJ2-7; D possibly corresponds to TRBD2 (5 bases). CDR1 DFQATT and CDR2 SNEGSKA come from the germline V gene (reference sequence). This CDR3 has 11 amino acids.

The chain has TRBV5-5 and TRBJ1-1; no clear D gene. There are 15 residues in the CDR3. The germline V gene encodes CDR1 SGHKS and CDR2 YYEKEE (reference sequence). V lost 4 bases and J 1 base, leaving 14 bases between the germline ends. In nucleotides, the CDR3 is TGTGCCAGCAGCCCCCCATTGGCAGGGAACACTGAAGCTTTCTTT. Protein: CASSPPLAGNTEAFF.

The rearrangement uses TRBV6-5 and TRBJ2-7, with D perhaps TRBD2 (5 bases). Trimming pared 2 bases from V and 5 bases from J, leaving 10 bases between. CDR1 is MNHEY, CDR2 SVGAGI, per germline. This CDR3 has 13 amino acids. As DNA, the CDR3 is TGTGCCAGCAGTTACGGTTCGAGGGACGAGCAGTACTTC. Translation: CASSYGSRDEQYF.

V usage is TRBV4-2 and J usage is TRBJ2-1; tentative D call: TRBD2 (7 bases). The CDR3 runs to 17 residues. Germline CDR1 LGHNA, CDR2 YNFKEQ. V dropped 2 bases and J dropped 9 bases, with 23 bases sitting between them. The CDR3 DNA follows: TGTGCCAGCAGCCAAAGAAGGATGGGGGGGCTGGGCGGTGAGCAGTTCTTC. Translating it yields CASSQRRMGGLGGEQFF.

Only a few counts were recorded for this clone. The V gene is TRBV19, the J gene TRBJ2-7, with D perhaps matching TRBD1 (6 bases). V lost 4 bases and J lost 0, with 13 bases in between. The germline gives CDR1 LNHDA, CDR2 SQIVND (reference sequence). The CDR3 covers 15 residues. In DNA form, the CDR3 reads TGTGCCAGTAGTACCGACAGGTTGAGCTCCTACGAGCAGTACTTC. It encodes CASSTDRLSSYEQYF.

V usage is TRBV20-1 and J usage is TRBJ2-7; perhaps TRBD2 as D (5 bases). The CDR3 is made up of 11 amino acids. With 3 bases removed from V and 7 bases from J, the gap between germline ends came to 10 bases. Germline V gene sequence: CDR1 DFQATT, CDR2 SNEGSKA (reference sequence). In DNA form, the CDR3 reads TGCAGTGCTAGGCAACTAGAGGAGCAGTACTTC. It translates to CSARQLEEQYF.

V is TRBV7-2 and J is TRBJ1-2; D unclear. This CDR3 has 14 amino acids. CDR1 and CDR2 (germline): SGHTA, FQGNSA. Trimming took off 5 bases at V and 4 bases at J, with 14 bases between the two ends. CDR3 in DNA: TGTGCCAGCAGCCCCGACGTACCCTTCTATGGCTACACCTTC. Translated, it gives CASSPDVPFYGYTF.

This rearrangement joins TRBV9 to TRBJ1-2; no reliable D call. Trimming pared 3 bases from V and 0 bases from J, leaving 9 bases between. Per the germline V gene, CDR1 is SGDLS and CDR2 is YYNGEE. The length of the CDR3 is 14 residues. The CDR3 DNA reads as TGTGCCAGCAGCGCCTGGAGGTCTAACTATGGCTACACCTTC. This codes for CASSAWRSNYGYTF.

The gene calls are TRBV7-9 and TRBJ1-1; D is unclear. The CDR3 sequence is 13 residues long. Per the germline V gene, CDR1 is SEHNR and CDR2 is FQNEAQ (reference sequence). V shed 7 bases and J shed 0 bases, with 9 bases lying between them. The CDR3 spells CASTVFMNTEAFF. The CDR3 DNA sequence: TGTGCCAGCACGGTCTTCATGAACACTGAAGCTTTCTTT. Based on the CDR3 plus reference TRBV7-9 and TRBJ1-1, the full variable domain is DTGVSQNPRHKITKRGQNVTFRCDPISEHNRLYWYRQTLGQGPEFLTYFQNEAQLEKSRLLSDRFSAERPKGSFSTLEIQRTEQGDSAMYLCASTVFMNTEAFFGQGTRLTVV.

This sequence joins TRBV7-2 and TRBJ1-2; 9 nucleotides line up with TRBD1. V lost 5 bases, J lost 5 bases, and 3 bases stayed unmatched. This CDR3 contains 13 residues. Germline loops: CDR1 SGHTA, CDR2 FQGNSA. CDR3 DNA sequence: TGTGCCAGCAGCCATGGGACAGGGTATGGCTACACCTTC. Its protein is CASSHGTGYGYTF.

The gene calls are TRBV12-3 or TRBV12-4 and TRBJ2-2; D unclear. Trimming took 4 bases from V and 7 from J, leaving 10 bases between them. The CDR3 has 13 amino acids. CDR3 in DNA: TGTGCCAGCAGTTCCCTCGTCGGCGGGGAGCTGTTTTTT. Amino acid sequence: CASSSLVGGELFF.

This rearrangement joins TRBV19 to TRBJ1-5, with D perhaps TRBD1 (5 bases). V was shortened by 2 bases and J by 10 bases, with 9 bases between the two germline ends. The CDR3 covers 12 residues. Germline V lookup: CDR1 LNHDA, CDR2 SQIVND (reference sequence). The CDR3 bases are TGTGCCAGTAGTATACAGGGATCACCCCAGCATTTT. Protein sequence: CASSIQGSPQHF.

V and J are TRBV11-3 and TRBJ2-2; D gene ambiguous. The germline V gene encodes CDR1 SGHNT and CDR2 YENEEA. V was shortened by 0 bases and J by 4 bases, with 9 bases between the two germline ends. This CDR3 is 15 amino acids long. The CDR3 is CASSLDGVVTGELFF. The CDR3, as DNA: TGTGCCAGCAGCTTAGACGGCGTCGTCACCGGGGAGCTGTTTTTT. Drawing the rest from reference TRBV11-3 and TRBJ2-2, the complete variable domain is EAGVVQSPRYKIIEKKQPVAFWCNPISGHNTLYWYLQNLGQGPELLIRYENEEAVDDSQLPKDRFSAERLKGVDSTLKIQPAELGDSAVYLCASSLDGVVTGELFFGEGSRLTVL.

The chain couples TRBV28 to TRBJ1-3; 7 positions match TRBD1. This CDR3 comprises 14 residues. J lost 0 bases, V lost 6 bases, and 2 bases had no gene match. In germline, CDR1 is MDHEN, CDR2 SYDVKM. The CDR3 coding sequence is TGTGCCAGCAGCCCAGGGGGCTCTGGAAACACCATATATTTT. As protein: CASSPGGSGNTIYF.

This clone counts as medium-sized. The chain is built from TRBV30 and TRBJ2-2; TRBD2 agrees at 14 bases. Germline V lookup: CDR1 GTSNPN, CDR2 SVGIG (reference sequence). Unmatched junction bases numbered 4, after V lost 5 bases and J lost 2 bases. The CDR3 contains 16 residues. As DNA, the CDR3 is TGTGCCTGGGCGGGACTAGCGGGGGCCAACACCGGGGAGCTGTTTTTT. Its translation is CAWAGLAGANTGELFF.

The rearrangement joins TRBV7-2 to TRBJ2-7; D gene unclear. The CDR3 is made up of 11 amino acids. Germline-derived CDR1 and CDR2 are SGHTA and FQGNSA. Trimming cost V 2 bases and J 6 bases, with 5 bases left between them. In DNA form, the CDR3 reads TGTGCCAGCAGCTTATGGAGCGAGCAGTACTTC. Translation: CASSLWSEQYF.

CDR3 loop: CASSPLAGGTDTQYF. The CDR3 bases are TGTGCCAGCTCACCACTGGCAGGGGGCACAGATACGCAGTATTTT. V usage is TRBV18 and J usage is TRBJ2-3; tentatively, D is TRBD1 (6 bases). Germline loops: CDR1 KGHSH, CDR2 LQKENI. The V gene lost 1 base and the J gene lost 1 base, with 9 bases spanning the gap. There are 15 residues in the CDR3.

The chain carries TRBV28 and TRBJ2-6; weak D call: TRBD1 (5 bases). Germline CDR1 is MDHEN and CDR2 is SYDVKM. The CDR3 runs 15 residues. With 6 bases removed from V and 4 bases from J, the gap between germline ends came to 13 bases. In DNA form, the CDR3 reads TGTGCCAGCAGAATCAGGGCCCCCGGGGCCAACGTCCTGACTTTC. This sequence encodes CASRIRAPGANVLTF.

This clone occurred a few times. This CDR3 reads CASSRDRVYGYTF. The DNA of the CDR3 is TGTGCCAGCAGCCGGGACAGGGTCTATGGCTACACCTTC. This chain links TRBV27 with TRBJ1-2; 9 nucleotides agree with TRBD1. Per germline, CDR1 MNHEY and CDR2 SMNVEV (reference sequence). CDR3 size: 13 residues. V lost 6 bases, J lost 4 bases, and 3 bases stayed unmatched.

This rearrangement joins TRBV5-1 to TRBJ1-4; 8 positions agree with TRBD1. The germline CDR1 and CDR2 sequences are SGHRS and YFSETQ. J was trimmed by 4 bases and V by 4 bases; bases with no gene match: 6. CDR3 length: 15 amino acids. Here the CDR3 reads CASSPGQGFNEKLFF. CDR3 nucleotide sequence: TGCGCCAGCAGCCCCGGACAGGGATTTAATGAAAAACTGTTTTTT.

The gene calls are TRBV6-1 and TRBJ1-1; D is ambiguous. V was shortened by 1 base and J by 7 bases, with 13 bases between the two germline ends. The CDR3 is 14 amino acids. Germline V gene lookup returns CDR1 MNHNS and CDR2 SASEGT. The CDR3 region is CASSEGVRTNEAFF. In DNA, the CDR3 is TGTGCCAGCAGTGAAGGGGTCAGGACGAATGAAGCTTTCTTT.

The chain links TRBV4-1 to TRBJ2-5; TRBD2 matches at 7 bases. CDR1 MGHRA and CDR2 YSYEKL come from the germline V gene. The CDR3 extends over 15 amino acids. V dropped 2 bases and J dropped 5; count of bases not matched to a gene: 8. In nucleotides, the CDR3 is TGCGCCAGCAGCCAACTAGGACTAGGGCAGGAGACCCAGTACTTC. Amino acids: CASSQLGLGQETQYF.

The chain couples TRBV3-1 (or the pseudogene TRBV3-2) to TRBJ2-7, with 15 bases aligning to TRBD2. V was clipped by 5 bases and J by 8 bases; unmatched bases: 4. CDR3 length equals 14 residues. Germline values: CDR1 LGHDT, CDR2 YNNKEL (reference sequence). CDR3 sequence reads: CASSEGLAGGKQYF. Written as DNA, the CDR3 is TGTGCCAGCAGCGAGGGACTAGCGGGGGGCAAGCAGTACTTC.

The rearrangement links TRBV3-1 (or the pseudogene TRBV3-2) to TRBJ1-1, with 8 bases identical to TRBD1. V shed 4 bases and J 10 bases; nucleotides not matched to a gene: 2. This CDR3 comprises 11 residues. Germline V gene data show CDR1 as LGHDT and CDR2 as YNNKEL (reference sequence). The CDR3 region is CASSPGTGAFF. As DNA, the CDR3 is TGTGCCAGCAGCCCTGGGACAGGAGCTTTCTTT.